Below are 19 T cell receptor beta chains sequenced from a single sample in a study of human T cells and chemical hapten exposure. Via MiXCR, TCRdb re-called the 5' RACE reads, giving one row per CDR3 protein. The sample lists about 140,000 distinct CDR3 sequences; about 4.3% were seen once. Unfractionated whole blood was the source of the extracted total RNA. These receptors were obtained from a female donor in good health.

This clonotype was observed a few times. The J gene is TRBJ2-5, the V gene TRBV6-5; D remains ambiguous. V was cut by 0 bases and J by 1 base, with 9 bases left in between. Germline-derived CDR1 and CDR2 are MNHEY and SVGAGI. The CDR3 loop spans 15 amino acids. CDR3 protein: CASSYSVASQETQYF. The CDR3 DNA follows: TGTGCCAGCAGTTACTCGGTCGCCAGCCAAGAGACCCAGTACTTC.

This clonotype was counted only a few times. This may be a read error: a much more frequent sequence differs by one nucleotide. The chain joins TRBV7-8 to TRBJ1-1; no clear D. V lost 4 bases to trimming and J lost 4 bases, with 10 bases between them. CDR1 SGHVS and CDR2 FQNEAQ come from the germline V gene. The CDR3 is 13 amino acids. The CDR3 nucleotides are TGTGCCAGCAGCTGTAAGCCGGGCACTGAAGCTTTCTTT. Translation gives CASSCKPGTEAFF.

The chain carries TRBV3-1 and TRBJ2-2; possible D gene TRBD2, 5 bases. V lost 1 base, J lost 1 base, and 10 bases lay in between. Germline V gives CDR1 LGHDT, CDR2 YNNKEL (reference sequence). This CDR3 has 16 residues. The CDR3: CASSQVWRMNTGELFF. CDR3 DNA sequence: TGTGCCAGCAGCCAAGTTTGGAGGATGAACACCGGGGAGCTGTTTTTT.

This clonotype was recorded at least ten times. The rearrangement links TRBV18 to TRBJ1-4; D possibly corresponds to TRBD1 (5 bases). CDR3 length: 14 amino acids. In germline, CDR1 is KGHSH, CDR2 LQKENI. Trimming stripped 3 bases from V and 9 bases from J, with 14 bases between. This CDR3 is CASSPRLGGKKLFF. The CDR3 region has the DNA TGTGCCAGCTCACCTCGATTGGGGGGAAAAAAACTGTTTTTT.

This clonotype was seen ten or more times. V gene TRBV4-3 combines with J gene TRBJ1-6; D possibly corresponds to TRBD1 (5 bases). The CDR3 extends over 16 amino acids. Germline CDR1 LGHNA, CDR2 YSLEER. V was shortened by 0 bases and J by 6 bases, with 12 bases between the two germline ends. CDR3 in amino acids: CASSQDGAARNSPLHF. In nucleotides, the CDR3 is TGCGCCAGCAGCCAAGATGGGGCAGCGCGTAATTCACCCCTCCACTTT.

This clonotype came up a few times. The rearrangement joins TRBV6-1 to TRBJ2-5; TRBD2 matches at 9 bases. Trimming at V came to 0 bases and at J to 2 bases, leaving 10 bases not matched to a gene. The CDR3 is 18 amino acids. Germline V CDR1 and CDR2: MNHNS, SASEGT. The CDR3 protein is CASSEAPAPLAGQETQYF. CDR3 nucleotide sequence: TGTGCCAGCAGTGAAGCACCAGCCCCCCTAGCGGGGCAAGAGACCCAGTACTTC.

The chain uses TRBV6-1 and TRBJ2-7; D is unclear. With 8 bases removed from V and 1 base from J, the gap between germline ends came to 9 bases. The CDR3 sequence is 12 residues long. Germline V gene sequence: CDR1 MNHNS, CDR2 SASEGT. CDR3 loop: CASAQKSYEQYF. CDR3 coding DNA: TGTGCCAGCGCCCAGAAGTCCTACGAGCAGTACTTC.

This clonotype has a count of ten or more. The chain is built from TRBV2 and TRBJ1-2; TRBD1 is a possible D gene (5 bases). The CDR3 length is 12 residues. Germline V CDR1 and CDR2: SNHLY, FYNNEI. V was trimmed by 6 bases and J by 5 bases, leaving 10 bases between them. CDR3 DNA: TGTGCCAGCAGCCGGGACGGTTATGGCTACACCTTC. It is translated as CASSRDGYGYTF.

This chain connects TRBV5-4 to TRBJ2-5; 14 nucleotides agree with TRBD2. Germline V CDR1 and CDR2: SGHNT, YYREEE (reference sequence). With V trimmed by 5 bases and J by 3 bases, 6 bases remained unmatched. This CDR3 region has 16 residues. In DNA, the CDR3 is TGTGCCAGCAGTCCCGGGACTAGCGGGGGAGAAGAGACCCAGTACTTC. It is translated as CASSPGTSGGEETQYF.

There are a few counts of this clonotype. The DNA of the CDR3 is TGTGCCAGCAGCTTATACGTGTGGGAGCCCCAGAAGAATGGCTACACCTTC. Its translation: CASSLYVWEPQKNGYTF. The gene calls are TRBV11-1 and TRBJ1-2; D remains unclear. The germline CDR1 and CDR2 sequences are SGHAT and FQDESV (reference sequence). This CDR3 is built from 17 residues. V lost 2 bases and J 6 bases, leaving 22 bases between the germline ends.

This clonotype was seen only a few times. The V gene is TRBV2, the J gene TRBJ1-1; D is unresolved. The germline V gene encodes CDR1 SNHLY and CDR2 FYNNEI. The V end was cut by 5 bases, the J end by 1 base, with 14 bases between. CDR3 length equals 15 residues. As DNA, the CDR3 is TGTGCCAGCAGTCCCAATGACGGAAAGAACACTGAAGCTTTCTTT. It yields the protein CASSPNDGKNTEAFF.

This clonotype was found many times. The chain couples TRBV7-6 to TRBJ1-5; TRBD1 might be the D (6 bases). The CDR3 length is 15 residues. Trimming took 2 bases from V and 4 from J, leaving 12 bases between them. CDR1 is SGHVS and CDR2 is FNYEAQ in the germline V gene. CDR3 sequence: CASSLNGQRNQPQHF. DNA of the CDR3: TGTGCCAGCAGCTTAAATGGACAGCGAAATCAGCCCCAGCATTTT.

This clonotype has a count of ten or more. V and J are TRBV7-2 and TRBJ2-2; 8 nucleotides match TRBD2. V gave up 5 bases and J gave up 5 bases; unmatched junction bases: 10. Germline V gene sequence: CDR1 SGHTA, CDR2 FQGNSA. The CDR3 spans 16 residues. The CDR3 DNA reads TGTGCCAGCAGCCCCGGACTAGCTGTTGGAACCGGGGAGCTGTTTTTT. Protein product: CASSPGLAVGTGELFF.

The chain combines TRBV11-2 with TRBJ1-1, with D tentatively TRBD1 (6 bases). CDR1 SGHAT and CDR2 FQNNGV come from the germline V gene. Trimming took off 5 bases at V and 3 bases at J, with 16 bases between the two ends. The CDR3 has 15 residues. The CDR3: CASSLLGRGYTEAFF. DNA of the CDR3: TGTGCCAGCAGCCTGCTGGGCAGGGGATACACTGAAGCTTTCTTT. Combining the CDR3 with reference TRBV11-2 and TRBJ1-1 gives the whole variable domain EAGVAQSPRYKIIEKRQSVAFWCNPISGHATLYWYQQILGQGPKLLIQFQNNGVVDDSQLPKDRFSAERLKGVDSTLKIQPAKLEDSAVYLCASSLLGRGYTEAFFGQGTRLTVV.

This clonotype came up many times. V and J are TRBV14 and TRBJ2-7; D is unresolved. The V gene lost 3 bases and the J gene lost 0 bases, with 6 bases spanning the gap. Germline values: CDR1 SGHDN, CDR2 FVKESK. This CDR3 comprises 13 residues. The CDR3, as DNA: TGTGCCAGCAGCCATCGGTTCTCCTACGAGCAGTACTTC. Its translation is CASSHRFSYEQYF. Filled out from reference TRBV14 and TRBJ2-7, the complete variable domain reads EAGVTQFPSHSVIEKGQTVTLRCDPISGHDNLYWYRRVMGKEIKFLLHFVKESKQDESGMPNNRFLAERTGGTYSTLKVQPAELEDSGVYFCASSHRFSYEQYFGPGTRLTVT.

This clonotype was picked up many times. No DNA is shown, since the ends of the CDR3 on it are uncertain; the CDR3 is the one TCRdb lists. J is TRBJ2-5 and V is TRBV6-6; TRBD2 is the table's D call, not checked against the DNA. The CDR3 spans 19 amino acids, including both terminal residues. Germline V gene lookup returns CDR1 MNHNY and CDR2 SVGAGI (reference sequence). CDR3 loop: CASSSGGQTQYFGGQTQYF.

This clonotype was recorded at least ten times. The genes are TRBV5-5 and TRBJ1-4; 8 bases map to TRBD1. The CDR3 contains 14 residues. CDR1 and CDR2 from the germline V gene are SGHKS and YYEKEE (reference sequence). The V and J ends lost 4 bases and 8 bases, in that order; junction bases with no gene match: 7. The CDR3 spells CASSRNRGGEKLFF. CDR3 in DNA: TGTGCCAGCAGCCGAAACAGGGGGGGAGAAAAACTGTTTTTT.

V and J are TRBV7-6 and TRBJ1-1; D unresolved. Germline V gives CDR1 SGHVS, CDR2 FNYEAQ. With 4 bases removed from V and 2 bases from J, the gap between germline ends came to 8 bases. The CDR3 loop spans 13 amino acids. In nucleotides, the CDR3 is TGTGCCAGCAGCTCCCAATACAACACTGAAGCTTTCTTT. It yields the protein CASSSQYNTEAFF.

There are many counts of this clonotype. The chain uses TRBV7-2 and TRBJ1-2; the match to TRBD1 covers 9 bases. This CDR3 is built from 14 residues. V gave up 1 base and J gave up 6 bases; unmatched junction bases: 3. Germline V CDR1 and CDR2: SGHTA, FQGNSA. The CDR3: CASSLVGTGNGYTF. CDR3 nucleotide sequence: TGTGCCAGCAGCTTAGTGGGGACAGGGAATGGCTACACCTTC.